This entry features one T cell receptor (beta chain) sequence. Its antigen remains undetermined. No much larger clonotype is one base removed from it; base qualities were not supplied. The germline V gene encodes CDR1 LNHNV and CDR2 YYDKDF (reference sequence). The CDR3 contains 13 residues, cysteine and phenylalanine counted. Left in the record is the CDR3 DNA by itself, 39 bases read in frame from the first base. Trimming takes 3 bases from V and 1 base from J, and the germline ends sit 6 bases apart. The sample belongs to a study of post-analysis software for immune sequencing data (dated by TCRdb to between 2014 and 2016). In the study overall: Relapsing-remitting, secondary progressive and progressive-relapsing multiple sclerosis were recorded as disease courses, and subtype annotation was lacking for some patients. Patient repertoires were compared against about twelve previously published healthy control repertoires from donors aged roughly 6 to 28 years. A subset of samples was prepared in parallel using single-end sample barcoding, then pooled and co-amplified after Illumina adapter ligation. The paper as a whole reports these results and caveats: Multiple sclerosis patients had significantly lower normalized Chao1 diversity than controls, a result that suggests substantial peripheral T-cell clonal expansion. The control group was slightly older than the multiple sclerosis patient group. When samples were clustered directly using the F measure, samples prepared in the same batch co-clustered strongly, which prompted a batch-effect correction. Significantly higher frequencies in patients than in controls were found for a few TRBV segments, including TRBV5-6, TRBV5-1 and TRBV20-1.

Library generation was performed with PCR. Sequencing instrument: Illumina HiSeq 2500. To reduce PCR and sequencing biases, unique molecular identifiers were built into the TCR beta cDNA libraries. Approximately 500,000 cDNA molecules were obtained per 1 to 10 million input T cells, so each molecule approximated one T cell. The same protocol used for the earlier healthy control dataset was applied to prepare and sequence the patient libraries. Within a given batch, samples were prepared together, multiplexed and sequenced on the same HiSeq lane. The paper's processing steps were these. Raw barcoded reads were processed with MIGEC, discarding single-read molecular identifier groups before consensus assembly and CDR3 extraction. Clonotype tables were post-analysed with VDJtools, and diversity was normalized by down-sampling all datasets to the smallest sample size. In repertoire overlap clustering, CDR3 amino acid sequences, but not nucleotide sequences, were matched to correct batch-related cross-sample contamination. TCRdb reprocessing: public reads trimmed at Q25 with fastp, clones called with MiXCR, in-frame beta chains kept. Each CDR3 protein appears once, grouped with its most common genes and DNA. The V and J calls and clone size are TCRdb's, not the authors'. Present in this sample are about 540,000 distinct CDR3 sequences, around a third of which were seen just once. The ten top clones hold around 6% of the sample.

TCR beta repertoires were profiled from peripheral blood of 13 young patients with multiple sclerosis to demonstrate the VDJtools post-analysis software. The multiple sclerosis patients were children and adolescents ranging in age from roughly 6 to 16 years. The sequence came from a girl aged 2 to 17 with multiple sclerosis. The sequence is built from TRBV15 and TRBJ1-1, with no D gene named confidently. The sequenced material came from blood. This receptor carries the CDR3 CATSRKGNTEAFF. In nucleotide form, the sequence is TGTGCCACCAGCAGGAAGGGGAACACTGAAGCTTTCTTT.